The 16 T cell receptor beta chains presented below share a single source sample, sequenced in a study of CD4+ T cells in melanoma (dated by TCRdb to 2022 to 2024). Receptors were amplified or captured by the immunoSEQ multiplex PCR assay. Entries here come from immuneACCESS through TCRdb and include only in-frame sequences with V and J called. Some clones fail to appear in such tables; in the studies checked, an unresolved V gene covers under half of the shortfall, and the cause of the remainder is unknown. The table for this sample lists about 140,000 clones; about nine tenths of them were counted only once. The ten largest clones represent 1.5% of the sample. These receptors were collected from a human donor with melanoma.

The chain links TRBV4-1 to TRBJ2-3; D possibly corresponds to TRBD2 (5 bases). This CDR3 region has 16 residues. Trimming removed 6 bases from V and 1 base from J, with 17 bases in between. In germline, CDR1 is MGHRA, CDR2 YSYEKL. CDR3 DNA sequence: TGCGCCAGCAGTTGGGAGTATCGCTCTGGCACAGATACGCAGTATTTT. It codes for CASSWEYRSGTDTQYF.

CDR3 loop: CASSPGGVERETQYF. DNA of the CDR3: TGCGCCAGCAGCCCAGGGGGCGTCGAGCGAGAGACCCAGTACTTC. The chain combines TRBV5-1 with TRBJ2-5, with 8 bases lining up with TRBD1. Germline-derived CDR1 and CDR2 are SGHRS and YFSETQ. Germline trimming cut 4 bases from V and 4 bases from J; bases unmatched to any gene: 9. The CDR3 contains 15 residues.

The chain is built from TRBV6-6 and TRBJ1-2; D may be TRBD1 (6 bases). Germline CDR1 and CDR2: MNHNY and SVGAGI (reference sequence). V was shortened by 6 bases and J by 8 bases, with 16 bases between the two germline ends. There are 13 residues in the CDR3. For the CDR3, the DNA is TGTGCCAGCAGCCCCGGGACAACGGGGGGCTACACCTTC. Translation gives CASSPGTTGGYTF.

The genes are TRBV5-1 and TRBJ2-3, with 14 bases matching TRBD2. The junction had 8 bases not matched to a gene; V was cut back by 4 bases and J by 4 bases. The CDR3 is 17 amino acids. Per germline, CDR1 SGHRS and CDR2 YFSETQ. The CDR3 sequence is CASSTGTSGGYADTQYF. The CDR3 DNA reads TGCGCCAGCAGCACCGGGACTAGCGGGGGTTATGCAGATACGCAGTATTTT.

The V call is TRBV15, the J call TRBJ1-1, with D unclear. Per the germline V gene, CDR1 is LNHNV and CDR2 is YYDKDF (reference sequence). Trimming stripped 1 base from V and 0 bases from J, with 6 bases between. The CDR3 is made up of 14 amino acids. CDR3 sequence reads: CATSRVQMNTEAFF. CDR3 DNA sequence: TGTGCCACCAGCAGAGTACAGATGAACACTGAAGCTTTCTTT.

This clone was detected only once. V usage is TRBV9 and J usage is TRBJ1-5, with TRBD1 as a possible D gene (6 bases). CDR1 and CDR2 from the germline V gene are SGDLS and YYNGEE. Trimming shortened V by 0 bases and J by 3 bases, and 10 bases separated the two germline ends. This CDR3 contains 15 residues. The DNA of the CDR3 is TGTGCCAGCAGCGTAGCAGGGGCGCTCAATCAGCCCCAGCATTTT. This translates into CASSVAGALNQPQHF.

The rearrangement joins TRBV5-4 to TRBJ1-2; no reliable D call. The ends were cut back, 5 bases at V and 7 bases at J, with 15 bases in the middle. The CDR3 is made up of 13 amino acids. The V gene's germline CDR1 is SGHNT and CDR2 YYREEE (reference sequence). The CDR3 DNA sequence: TGTGCCAGCAGGGTTGATAGGGTCTTTGGCTACACCTTC. It yields the protein CASRVDRVFGYTF.

The J gene is TRBJ1-2, the V gene TRBV27; D possibly corresponds to TRBD1 (5 bases). The CDR3 is made up of 14 amino acids. Germline V gives CDR1 MNHEY, CDR2 SMNVEV (reference sequence). Trimming cost V 3 bases and J 6 bases, with 14 bases left between them. The CDR3: CASSFRGYGDGYTF. Here the CDR3 DNA reads TGTGCCAGCAGTTTCCGGGGCTATGGGGATGGCTACACCTTC.

This clone was seen just once. The V and J genes are TRBV4-1 and TRBJ1-1, with D unclear. Trimming left V 0 bases short and J 6 bases short, with 17 bases between. This CDR3 contains 16 residues. Germline values: CDR1 MGHRA, CDR2 YSYEKL. The chain's CDR3 is CASSQDISQGVAEAFF. The DNA for the CDR3 is TGCGCCAGCAGCCAAGATATATCCCAAGGAGTCGCTGAAGCTTTCTTT.

The rearrangement uses TRBV2 and TRBJ1-2; 9 positions agree with TRBD1. The V segment lost 2 bases and the J segment 5 bases; nucleotides outside the gene matches: 3. The CDR3 contains 14 residues. Germline-derived CDR1 and CDR2 are SNHLY and FYNNEI. The CDR3 DNA sequence: TGTGCCAGCAGTGAAACGGGACAGGGATATGGCTACACCTTC. This translates into CASSETGQGYGYTF. Full variable domain (rest looked up from reference TRBV2 and TRBJ1-2): EPEVTQTPSHQVTQMGQEVILRCVPISNHLYFYWYRQILGQKVEFLVSFYNNEISEKSEIFDDQFSVERPDGSNFTLKIRSTKLEDSAMYFCASSETGQGYGYTFGSGTRLTVV.

The genes are TRBV7-9 and TRBJ2-7; D is uncertain. The CDR3 consists of 13 residues. Between the trimmed V and J ends, which lost 0 bases and 5 bases, there was a span of 8 bases. Germline V lookup: CDR1 SEHNR, CDR2 FQNEAQ (reference sequence). The CDR3 region has the DNA TGTGCCAGCAGCTTAGCGCATAGGGACGAGCAGTACTTC. It yields the protein CASSLAHRDEQYF.

This chain connects TRBV9 to TRBJ2-1; D might be TRBD2 (5 bases). Trimming took 3 bases from V and 4 from J, leaving 14 bases between them. Germline values: CDR1 SGDLS, CDR2 YYNGEE. The CDR3 sequence is 15 residues long. This chain's CDR3 is CASSGMGAPYNEQFF. The CDR3 DNA follows: TGTGCCAGCAGCGGAATGGGAGCCCCTTACAATGAGCAGTTCTTC.

This clone was counted once. The genes are TRBV10-2 and TRBJ2-7, with D tentatively TRBD1 or TRBD2 (5 bases each). The CDR3 totals 15 residues. Germline CDR1 and CDR2: WSHSY and SAAADI. Trimming took 3 bases from V and 7 from J, leaving 19 bases between them. The CDR3 here is CASSDRGDLRLEQYF. The DNA of the CDR3 is TGCGCCAGCAGTGACCGGGGCGATCTACGTCTGGAGCAGTACTTC.

This chain uses TRBV7-9 with TRBJ2-7; 8 nucleotides align to TRBD2. In germline, CDR1 is SEHNR, CDR2 FQNEAQ (reference sequence). J lost 3 bases, V lost 6 bases, and 10 bases had no gene match. The CDR3 has 15 amino acids. The CDR3 DNA is TGTGCCAGCAGTCACGGGGGGGGCCAGCTCTACGAGCAGTACTTC. This codes for CASSHGGGQLYEQYF.

The chain recombines TRBV5-1 with TRBJ1-5; 10 bases are shared with TRBD1. Germline V lookup: CDR1 SGHRS, CDR2 YFSETQ. The CDR3 contains 14 residues. J gave up 5 bases and V 3 bases, and 2 bases lay outside the gene matches. In DNA form, the CDR3 reads TGCGCCAGCAGCTACGGGACAGGGGATCAGCCCCAGCATTTT. This sequence encodes CASSYGTGDQPQHF.

The chain employs TRBV5-1 and TRBJ2-5; 7 bases are shared with TRBD1. V lost 2 bases and J lost 5; bases outside the gene matches: 9. The CDR3 consists of 15 residues. Germline loops: CDR1 SGHRS, CDR2 YFSETQ. The CDR3 loop reads CASSLGEGGWETQYF. The CDR3 nucleotides are TGCGCCAGCAGCTTAGGGGAAGGGGGCTGGGAGACCCAGTACTTC.